The T cell receptor (beta chain) under discussion was sequenced for a study of T cells in Graves' hyperthyroidism and ophthalmopathy. V lost 6 bases to trimming and J lost 4 bases, with 11 bases between them. CDR1 and CDR2 (germline): MNHEY, SVGEGT. The CDR3 loop spans 13 amino acids. Among the patients, aged 18 to 65, hyperthyroidism was newly diagnosed and had lasted under 2 months. Patients with uncontrolled infections, other autoimmune diseases, pregnancy or lactation were excluded. From more than 9.5 ml of fresh peripheral blood, PBMCs were isolated. Using RNA transcripts as the source, TCR beta CDR3 regions were amplified. HTBI primers drove first-round RT-PCR of the TCR CDR3. TCRdb re-derived calls from the multiplex PCR reads in MiXCR, one entry per CDR3 protein. The sample holds roughly 740,000 distinct CDR3 sequences; about a sixth are singletons and the top ten take under 8.5%.

The sequence derives from a man in his late teens or twenties with Graves' hyperthyroidism. The chain combines TRBV6-2 or TRBV6-3 with TRBJ2-3; tentatively, D is TRBD1 (6 bases). Sequencing was performed on blood. Here the CDR3 reads CASRRQVADTQYF. In DNA form, the CDR3 reads TGTGCCAGCAGGAGACAGGTGGCAGATACGCAGTATTTT.